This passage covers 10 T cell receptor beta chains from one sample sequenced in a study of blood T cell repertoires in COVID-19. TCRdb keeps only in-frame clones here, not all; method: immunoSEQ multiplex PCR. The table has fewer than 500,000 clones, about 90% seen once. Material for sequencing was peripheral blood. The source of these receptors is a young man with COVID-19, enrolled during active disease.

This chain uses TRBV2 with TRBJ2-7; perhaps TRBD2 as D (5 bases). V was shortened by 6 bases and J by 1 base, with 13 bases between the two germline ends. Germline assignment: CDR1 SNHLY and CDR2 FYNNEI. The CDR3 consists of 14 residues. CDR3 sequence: CASRGFRESYEQYF. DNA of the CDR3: TGTGCCAGCAGAGGATTTAGGGAGTCCTACGAGCAGTACTTC.

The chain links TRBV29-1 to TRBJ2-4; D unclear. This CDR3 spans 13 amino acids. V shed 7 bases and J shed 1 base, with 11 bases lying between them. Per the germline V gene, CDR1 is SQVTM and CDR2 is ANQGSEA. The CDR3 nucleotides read TGCAGCGCGTTGGCGGCGGCCAAAAACATTCAGTACTTC. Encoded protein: CSALAAAKNIQYF.

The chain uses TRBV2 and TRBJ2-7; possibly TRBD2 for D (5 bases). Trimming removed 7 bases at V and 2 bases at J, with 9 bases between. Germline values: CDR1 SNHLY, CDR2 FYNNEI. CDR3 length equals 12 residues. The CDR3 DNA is TGTGCCAGCACTCCGGGGACCTACGAGCAGTACTTC. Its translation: CASTPGTYEQYF.

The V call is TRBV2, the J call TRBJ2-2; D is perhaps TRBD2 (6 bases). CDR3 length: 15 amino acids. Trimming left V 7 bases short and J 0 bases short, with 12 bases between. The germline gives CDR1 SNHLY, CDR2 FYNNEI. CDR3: CASTKVAANTGELFF. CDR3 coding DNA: TGTGCCAGCACGAAAGTAGCGGCGAACACCGGGGAGCTGTTTTTT.

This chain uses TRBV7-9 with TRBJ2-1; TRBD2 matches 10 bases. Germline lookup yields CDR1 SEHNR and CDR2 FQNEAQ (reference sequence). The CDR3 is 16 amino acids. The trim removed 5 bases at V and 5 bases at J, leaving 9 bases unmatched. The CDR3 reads CASSALAGGLDNEQFF. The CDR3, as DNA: TGTGCCAGCAGCGCATTAGCGGGGGGACTAGACAATGAGCAGTTCTTC.

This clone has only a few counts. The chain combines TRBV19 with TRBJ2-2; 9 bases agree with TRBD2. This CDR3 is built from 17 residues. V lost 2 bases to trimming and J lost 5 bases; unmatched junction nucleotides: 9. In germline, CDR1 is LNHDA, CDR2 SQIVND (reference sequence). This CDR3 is CASSILAGSQRTGELFF. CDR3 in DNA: TGTGCCAGTAGTATACTAGCGGGGTCCCAGAGGACCGGGGAGCTGTTTTTT.

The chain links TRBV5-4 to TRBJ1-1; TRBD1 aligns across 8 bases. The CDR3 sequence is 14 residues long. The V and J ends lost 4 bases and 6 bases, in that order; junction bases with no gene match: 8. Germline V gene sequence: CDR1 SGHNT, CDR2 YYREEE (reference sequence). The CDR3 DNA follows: TGTGCCAGCAGCGTAAAGACAGGGGTCGCTGAAGCTTTCTTT. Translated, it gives CASSVKTGVAEAFF.

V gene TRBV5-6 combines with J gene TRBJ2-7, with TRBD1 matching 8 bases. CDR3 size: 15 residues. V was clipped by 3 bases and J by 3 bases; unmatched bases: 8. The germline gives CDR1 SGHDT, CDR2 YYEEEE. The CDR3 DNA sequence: TGTGCCAGCAGCTGGGGACAGGCGGGTTTCTACGAGCAGTACTTC. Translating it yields CASSWGQAGFYEQYF.

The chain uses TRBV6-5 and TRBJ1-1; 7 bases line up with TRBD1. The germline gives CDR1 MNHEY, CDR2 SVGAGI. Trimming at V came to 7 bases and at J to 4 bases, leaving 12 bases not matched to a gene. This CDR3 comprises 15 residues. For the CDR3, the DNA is TGTGCCAGCACTAAGGTTGACAGGGATCTCACTGAAGCTTTCTTT. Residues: CASTKVDRDLTEAFF.

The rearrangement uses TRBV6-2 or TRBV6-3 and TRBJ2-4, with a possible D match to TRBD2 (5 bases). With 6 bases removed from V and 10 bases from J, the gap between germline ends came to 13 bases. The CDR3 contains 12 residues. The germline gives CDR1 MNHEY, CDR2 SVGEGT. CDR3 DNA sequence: TGTGCCAGCAGCTCCCGGGAACAGATTCAGTACTTC. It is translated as CASSSREQIQYF.